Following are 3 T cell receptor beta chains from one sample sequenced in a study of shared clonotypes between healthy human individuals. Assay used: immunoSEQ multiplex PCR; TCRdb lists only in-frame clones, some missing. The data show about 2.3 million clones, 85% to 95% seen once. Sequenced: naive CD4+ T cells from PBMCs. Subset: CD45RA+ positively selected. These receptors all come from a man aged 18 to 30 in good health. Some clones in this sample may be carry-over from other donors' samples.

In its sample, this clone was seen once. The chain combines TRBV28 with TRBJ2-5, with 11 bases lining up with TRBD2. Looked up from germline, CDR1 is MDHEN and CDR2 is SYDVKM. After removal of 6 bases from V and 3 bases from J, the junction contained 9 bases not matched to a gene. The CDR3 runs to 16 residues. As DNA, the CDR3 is TGTGCCAGCAGCGAAAGGGGGGGACTAGCGGAAGAGACCCAGTACTTC. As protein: CASSERGGLAEETQYF. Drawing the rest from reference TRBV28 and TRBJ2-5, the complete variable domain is DVKVTQSSRYLVKRTGEKVFLECVQDMDHENMFWYRQDPGLGLRLIYFSYDVKMKEKGDIPEGYSVSREKKERFSLILESASTNQTSMYLCASSERGGLAEETQYFGPGTRLLVL.

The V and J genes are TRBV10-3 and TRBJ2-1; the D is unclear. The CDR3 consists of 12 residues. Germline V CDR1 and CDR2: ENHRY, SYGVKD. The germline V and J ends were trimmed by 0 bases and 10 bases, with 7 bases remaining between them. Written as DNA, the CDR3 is TGTGCCATCAGTGAGTCGTTCGAAGAGCAGTTCTTC. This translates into CAISESFEEQFF.

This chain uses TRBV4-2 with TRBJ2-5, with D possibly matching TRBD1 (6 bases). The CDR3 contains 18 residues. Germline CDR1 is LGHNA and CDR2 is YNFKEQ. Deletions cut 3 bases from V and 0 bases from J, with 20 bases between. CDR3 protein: CASSQRELQGKYQETQYF. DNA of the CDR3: TGTGCCAGCAGCCAGCGCGAACTTCAGGGGAAGTACCAAGAGACCCAGTACTTC.